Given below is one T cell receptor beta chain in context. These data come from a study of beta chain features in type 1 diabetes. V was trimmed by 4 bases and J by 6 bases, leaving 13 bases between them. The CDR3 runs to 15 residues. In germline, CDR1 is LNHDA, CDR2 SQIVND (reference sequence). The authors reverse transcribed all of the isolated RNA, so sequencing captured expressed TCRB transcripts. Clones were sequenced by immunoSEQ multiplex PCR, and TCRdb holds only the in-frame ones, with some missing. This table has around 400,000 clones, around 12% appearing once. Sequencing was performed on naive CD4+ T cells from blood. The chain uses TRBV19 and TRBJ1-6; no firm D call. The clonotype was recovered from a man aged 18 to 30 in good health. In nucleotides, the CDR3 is TGTGCCAGTAGTACCCAAGTGGGGAGTAATTCACCCCTCCACTTT. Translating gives CASSTQVGSNSPLHF.